This T cell receptor beta chain was sequenced in a study of T-cell reconstitution after alpha-beta-depleted transplantation in children (dated by TCRdb to the mid-2010s). Concerning the study at large: The study quantitatively tracked T-cell immune reconstitution after TCRalphabeta/CD19-depleted allogeneic hematopoietic cell transplantation in children using TCR repertoire profiling.

The library was prepared using PCR. For sequencing, an Illumina HiSeq 2500 was employed. TCR libraries were prepared with molecular barcoding, using unique molecular identifiers to normalize TCRbeta repertoire quantification. TCRdb applied fastp at Q25 and MiXCR to the public reads, then kept only in-frame beta chains. Duplicate CDR3 protein sequences are folded into a single record with the most common DNA and genes. The sample table shows around 380,000 distinct CDR3 sequences, and 9.5% to 13% are seen once. The ten top clones hold roughly 6% of the sample. This clonotype was counted only a few times. The antigen it binds to is not known. No much larger clonotype is one base removed from it; base qualities were not supplied. The CDR1 and CDR2 encoded by the germline V gene are ENHRY and SYGVKD. Trimming costs V 10 bases and J 4 bases, and their ends lie 13 bases apart. Taken from cysteine to phenylalanine, the CDR3 has 12 residues. This entry keeps only the CDR3 DNA: 36 bases, framed from base 1.

The rearrangement joined TRBV10-3 to TRBJ2-5, with TRBD2 perhaps the D gene, on 6 matching bases. The receptor was derived from a human donor who donated a stem cell graft to a child with acute myeloid leukemia. The sample was PBMCs from the stem cell graft donor, taken from the stem cell graft. The CDR3: CATNPGGETQYF. The nucleotide sequence reads as follows: TGTGCCACCAACCCCGGGGGAGAGACCCAGTACTTC.